The 8 T cell receptor beta chains below all came from one sample that was sequenced in a study of PD-L1 blockade in urothelial cancer. Some clones are missing from TCRdb's copy, which holds only in-frame ones; the method was immunoSEQ multiplex PCR. The table lists approximately 100,000 clones, about 89% of them singletons. Time point defined: pretreatment peripheral blood. The source material was PBMCs, sampled around atezolizumab (anti-PD-L1) treatment. These receptors originate from a woman older than 75 with urothelial cancer.

This chain connects TRBV19 to TRBJ2-1; 7 positions match TRBD2. The V and J ends lost 7 bases and 0 bases, in that order; junction bases with no gene match: 3. This CDR3 region has 14 residues. Germline assignment: CDR1 LNHDA and CDR2 SQIVND (reference sequence). CDR3 nucleotide sequence: TGTGCCAGTACGGGGGAGGGCTCCTACAATGAGCAGTTCTTC. This encodes CASTGEGSYNEQFF.

The genes are TRBV27 and TRBJ1-1; possible D gene TRBD1, 6 bases. V gave up 6 bases and J gave up 1 base, with 12 bases separating them. The CDR3 is 14 residues long. Germline-derived CDR1 and CDR2 are MNHEY and SMNVEV (reference sequence). The CDR3 here is CASRPTGTNTEAFF. CDR3 sequence (DNA): TGTGCCAGCAGGCCGACAGGAACGAACACTGAAGCTTTCTTT.

The V and J genes are TRBV2 and TRBJ1-5; 11 bases line up with TRBD1. CDR1 SNHLY and CDR2 FYNNEI come from the germline V gene. V was pared by 5 bases and J by 6 bases, with 9 bases of the junction left unmatched. The CDR3 sequence is 16 residues long. In nucleotides, the CDR3 is TGTGCCAGCAGTTTCTCCGGGACAGGGGGAGGTCAGCCCCAGCATTTT. Amino acid sequence: CASSFSGTGGGQPQHF.

V gene TRBV4-2 combines with J gene TRBJ1-5; D is perhaps TRBD1 (5 bases). This CDR3 spans 14 amino acids. V lost 0 bases, J lost 7 bases, and 10 bases lay in between. Looked up from germline, CDR1 is LGHNA and CDR2 is YNFKEQ. The CDR3 nucleotides read TGTGCCAGCAGCCAAGATGGGGGAGGGCAGCCCCAGCATTTT. Its translation: CASSQDGGGQPQHF.

Only one count was recorded for this clone. The CDR3 nucleotides are TGTGCCAGCAGAGGTCAGCGGTCCTACAATGAGCAGTTCTTC. Its protein product is CASRGQRSYNEQFF. The chain carries TRBV27 and TRBJ2-1, with a possible D match to TRBD2 (5 bases). The V end was cut by 6 bases, the J end by 1 base, with 10 bases between. The length of the CDR3 is 14 residues. Germline V gives CDR1 MNHEY, CDR2 SMNVEV (reference sequence).

V usage is TRBV2 and J usage is TRBJ2-3, with 8 bases that match TRBD1. The CDR3 extends over 14 amino acids. Germline trimming cut 7 bases from V and 4 bases from J; bases unmatched to any gene: 7. CDR1 and CDR2 (germline): SNHLY, FYNNEI. The chain's CDR3 is CASISGGLPDTQYF. The CDR3 nucleotides are TGTGCCAGCATCTCAGGGGGCCTCCCAGATACGCAGTATTTT.

The chain uses TRBV10-2 and TRBJ2-1; TRBD2 matches at 10 bases. V was pared by 4 bases and J by 2 bases, with 11 bases of the junction left unmatched. The CDR3 has 18 residues. Germline V gives CDR1 WSHSY, CDR2 SAAADI. CDR3 region: CASSVLRTSGHTYNEQFF. The CDR3, as DNA: TGCGCCAGCAGTGTGTTAAGGACTAGCGGCCATACCTACAATGAGCAGTTCTTC.

Here the CDR3 reads CASSESRGQTRPTNTEAFF. For the CDR3, the DNA is TGCGCCAGCAGTGAGTCGAGGGGACAGACCCGACCGACGAACACTGAAGCTTTCTTT. The chain has TRBV10-1 and TRBJ1-1, with 7 bases fitting TRBD1. Losses at the gene ends were 0 bases for V and 1 base for J; bases not matched to a gene: 14. Germline CDR1 reads WNHNN; CDR2 reads SYGVQD (reference sequence). The CDR3 has 19 residues.